This entry concerns a single T cell receptor beta chain. Its antigen specificity is not known. No much larger clone is present one base from it, and per-base qualities are unavailable. The source of the sample is a study of blood T cell repertoires in COVID-19 (dated by TCRdb to 2018 to 2021). Study-level background: The collaborator samples originated in the United States, Italy and Spain and spanned the acute and convalescent phases of COVID-19. A de-identified subject ID, COVID-19 status, age in years and sex were almost always included in the sample metadata. The repertoires were released in a freely available public database meant as a resource for research on the immune response to SARS-CoV-2. Subjects who had been exposed to COVID-19, were actively infected with it, or had recovered from it provided the deeply sampled blood TCRbeta repertoires that made up the dataset. Where available, HLA class I and class II types were taken from metadata supplied by the sample provider and were not determined by assay-based typing. The material from the prospective study consisted of cDNA or gDNA derived from T cells, B-cell-depleted T cells, or PBMCs. Samples were obtained from the ongoing ImmuneRACE study (first 160 participants) and from over a thousand subjects provided by 6 global collaborators. What the work shows at the level of the full study, not this receptor alone: The amount of clinical and demographic metadata varied by source and participant and was provided uncurated.

Via the germline V gene, CDR1 is ENHRY and CDR2 SYGVKD. The V end loses 8 bases and the J end loses 6 bases, and a stretch of 32 bases separates them. Counted from cysteine to phenylalanine, this CDR3 has 19 amino acids. The sequence is cut down to CDR3 DNA, 57 bases in frame from base 1. At one collaborating source in Seattle, patients were enrolled during active infection and were followed longitudinally through the course of disease. Whole blood was collected in K2EDTA tubes by collaborating institutions according to the institutions' own protocols. For TCRbeta analysis, collaborators shipped samples as frozen whole blood, isolated PBMCs, or DNA extracted from either of those sample types. The immunoSEQ Assay, a bias-controlled multiplex PCR, was used to amplify TCRbeta CDR3 regions from genomic DNA. Per the original workflow: The number of nucleated cells in each sample was estimated by amplification of reference gene primers within the assay. To quantify the absolute abundance of each unique TCRbeta CDR3 rearrangement, sequence reads were collapsed and filtered. For each sample, productive Simpson clonality was calculated as the square root of Simpson's diversity index across productive rearrangements. TCRdb limited this immuneACCESS table to in-frame rearrangements with V and J called. A share of clones is missing; checked studies link under half to unresolved V genes, and the rest is unexplained. Clonal size and the V and J genes are those of that table, whereas D and trimming came from the DNA. Recorded for this sample are about 160,000 clones; roughly 90% of them occurred a single time. 4.8% of the sample is taken by the ten largest.

Specimen: peripheral blood. This receptor was taken from a man under 40 with COVID-19, enrolled during active disease. The V and J segments used are TRBV10-3 and TRBJ1-5; TRBD1 is a possible D gene, resting on 5 matching bases. The DNA reads as follows: TGTGCCATCGCCCCCTCTGGGGCAGGGCTCGACCCCCTCCTTCAGCCCCAGCATTTT. It specifies CAIAPSGAGLDPLLQPQHF.